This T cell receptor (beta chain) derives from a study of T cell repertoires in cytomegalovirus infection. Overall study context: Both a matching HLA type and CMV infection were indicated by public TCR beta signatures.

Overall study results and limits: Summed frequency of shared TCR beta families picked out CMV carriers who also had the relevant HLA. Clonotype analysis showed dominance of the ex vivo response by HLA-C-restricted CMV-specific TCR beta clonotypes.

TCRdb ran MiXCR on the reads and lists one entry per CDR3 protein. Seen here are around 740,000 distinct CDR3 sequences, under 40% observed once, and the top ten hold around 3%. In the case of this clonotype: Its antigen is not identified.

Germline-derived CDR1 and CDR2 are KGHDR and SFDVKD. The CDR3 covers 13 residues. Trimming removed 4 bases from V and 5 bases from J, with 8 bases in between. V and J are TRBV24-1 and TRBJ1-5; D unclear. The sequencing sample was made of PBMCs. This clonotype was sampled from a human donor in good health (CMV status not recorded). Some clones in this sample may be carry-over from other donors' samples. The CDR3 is CATSETTHQPQHF. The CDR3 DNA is TGTGCCACCAGTGAGACTACTCATCAGCCCCAGCATTTT.